This T cell receptor beta chain comes out of a study of human thymus T cells. The data were produced by immunoSEQ multiplex PCR, yet TCRdb's version contains in-frame clones alone and is incomplete. Among 45,000 to 50,000 clones listed, roughly 94% were seen once. Study outcomes and limitations: Gene usage (both V and J) appeared biased in thymic and blood repertoires.

Serving as donors were healthy Finnish infants, each of whom was having open corrective surgery for congenital heart defects. During surgery, about 0.5-1 mL peripheral blood was drawn from four of eight donors. The CDR3 totals 15 residues. Worth noting for this clone: The antigen remains unidentified.

The sequencing sample was made of blood. This chain joins TRBV21-1 and TRBJ2-7; the table calls TRBD2, which could not be checked here. TRBV21-1 is annotated as a pseudogene. The TCR originated in a girl under three years old with a congenital heart defect but otherwise immunologically healthy. The CDR3 loop reads CAIRLAGGGWYEQYF. Written as DNA, the CDR3 is TGTGCCATCCGACTAGCGGGAGGAGGGTGGTACGAGCAGTACTTC.